The TCR beta chain under discussion was sequenced for a study of T cells in Graves' hyperthyroidism and ophthalmopathy. Study overall: Before any treatment, at initial diagnosis, peripheral blood was collected.

As to this clonotype: A read error may explain this, as a much larger clone is one base away.

What was amplified from RNA transcripts were TCR beta CDR3 regions. Carried out on the TCR CDR3, a first-round RT-PCR used the HTBI primer set. TCRdb re-derived calls from the multiplex PCR reads in MiXCR, one entry per CDR3 protein. The sample lists under 350,000 distinct CDR3 sequences; 10% to 15% were seen once. The CDR3 is 16 amino acids. This TCR came from a woman in her thirties with Graves' hyperthyroidism that later progressed to Graves' ophthalmopathy. Input material: blood. The chain combines TRBV12-3 or TRBV12-4 with TRBJ2-3; D remains unclear. CDR3 sequence reads: CVSSLRSLSSTDTQYF. CDR3 in DNA: TGTGTCAGCAGTTTAAGATCCCTATCTAGCACAGATACGCAGTATTTT.